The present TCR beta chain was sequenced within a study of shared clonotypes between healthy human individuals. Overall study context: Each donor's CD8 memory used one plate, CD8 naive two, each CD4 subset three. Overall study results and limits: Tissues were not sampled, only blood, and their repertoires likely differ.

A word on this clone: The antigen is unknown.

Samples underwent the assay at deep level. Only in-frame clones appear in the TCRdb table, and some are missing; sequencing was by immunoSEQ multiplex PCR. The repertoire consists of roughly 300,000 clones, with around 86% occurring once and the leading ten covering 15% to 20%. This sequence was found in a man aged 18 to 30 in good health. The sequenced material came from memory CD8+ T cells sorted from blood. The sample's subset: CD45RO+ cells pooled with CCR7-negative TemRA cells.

The CDR3 DNA sequence: TGTGCCAGCAGCTTGTGGCAGCCTTATAGCAATCAGCCCCAGCATTTT. Translation: CASSLWQPYSNQPQHF. The rearrangement links TRBV5-6 to TRBJ1-5, with D uncertain. The CDR3 extends over 16 amino acids. Germline CDR1 and CDR2: SGHDT and YYEEEE. V was shortened by 1 base and J by 0 bases, with 11 bases between the two germline ends.